The T cell receptor (beta chain) under discussion was sequenced for a study of T cell clusters in autoimmune cytopenias. About the research overall: A median of roughly 50,000 TRB reads per sample yielded a median around 2,500 distinct clonotypes.

TRB was amplified from 250 ng of peripheral blood genomic DNA per sample. Germline CDR1 MNHEY, CDR2 SMNVEV (reference sequence). The CDR3 runs 13 residues. Multiplex touch-down PCR amplified TRB using TRB-A and TRB-B pools in one tube. TCRdb reprocessed the multiplex PCR reads and keeps a single row for each CDR3 protein, giving no DNA. The sample table includes several thousand distinct CDR3 sequences. Another study also made use of these data, one on T cell repertoires in aging, cancer and after chemotherapy. That source notes: Six age groups, ranging from 30 or younger to 70 or older, included the donors. About 8.8 million TCR reads were in the whole dataset. In cancer patients, declining TCR diversity with age involved lost richness and lost evenness.

The material sequenced was peripheral blood. The chain combines TRBV27 with TRBJ2-1; TCRdb's D call, TRBD2, is unchecked because there is no DNA. This TCR derives from a human donor with an autoimmune cytopenia or autoimmune hepatitis (not recorded which). This chain's CDR3 is CASSFRTYNEQFF.